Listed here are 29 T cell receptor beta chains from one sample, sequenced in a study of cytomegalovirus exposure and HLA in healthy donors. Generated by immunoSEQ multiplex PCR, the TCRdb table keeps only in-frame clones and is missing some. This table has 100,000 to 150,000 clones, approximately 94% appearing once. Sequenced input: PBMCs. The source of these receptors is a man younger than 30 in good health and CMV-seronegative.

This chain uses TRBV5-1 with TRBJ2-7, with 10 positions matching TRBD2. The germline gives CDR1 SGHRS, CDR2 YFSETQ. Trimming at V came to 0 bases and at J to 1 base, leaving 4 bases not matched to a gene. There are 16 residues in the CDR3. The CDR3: CASSLGTSGISYEQYF. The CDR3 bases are TGCGCCAGCAGCTTGGGAACTAGCGGGATTTCCTACGAGCAGTACTTC.

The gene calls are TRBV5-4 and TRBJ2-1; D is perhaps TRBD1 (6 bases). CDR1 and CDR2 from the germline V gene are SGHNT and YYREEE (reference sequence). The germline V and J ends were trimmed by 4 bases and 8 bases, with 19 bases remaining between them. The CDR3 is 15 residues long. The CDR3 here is CASSPGLGGVDEQFF. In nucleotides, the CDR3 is TGTGCCAGCAGCCCGGGGCTAGGGGGTGTTGATGAGCAGTTCTTC.

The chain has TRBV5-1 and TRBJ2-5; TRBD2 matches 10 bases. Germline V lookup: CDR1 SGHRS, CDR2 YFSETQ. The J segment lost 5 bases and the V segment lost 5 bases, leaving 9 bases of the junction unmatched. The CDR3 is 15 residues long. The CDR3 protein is CASRPLAGVGETQYF. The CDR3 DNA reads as TGCGCCAGCAGACCCCTAGCGGGAGTAGGGGAGACCCAGTACTTC.

CDR3 sequence reads: CASSQDPAPNTGELFF. In DNA form, the CDR3 reads TGTGCCAGCAGCCAAGATCCCGCGCCTAACACCGGGGAGCTGTTTTTT. The chain carries TRBV14 and TRBJ2-2; D ambiguous. CDR1 and CDR2 from the germline V gene are SGHDN and FVKESK. Trimming stripped 0 bases from V and 2 bases from J, with 10 bases between. This CDR3 comprises 16 residues.

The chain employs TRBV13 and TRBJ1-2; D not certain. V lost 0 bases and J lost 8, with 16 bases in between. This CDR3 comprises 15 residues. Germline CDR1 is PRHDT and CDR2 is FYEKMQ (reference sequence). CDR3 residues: CASSLGYGQAKGYTF. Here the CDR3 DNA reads TGTGCCAGCAGCTTAGGCTACGGCCAGGCGAAAGGCTACACCTTC.

CDR3 sequence: CASSAPGQGSGNTIYF. CDR3 nucleotides: TGTGCCAGCAGTGCGCCGGGACAGGGGTCTGGAAACACCATATATTTT. The chain combines TRBV28 with TRBJ1-3; 10 bases align to TRBD1. V shed 5 bases and J 1 base; nucleotides not matched to a gene: 5. CDR3 length: 16 amino acids. The germline V gene has CDR1 MDHEN and CDR2 SYDVKM.

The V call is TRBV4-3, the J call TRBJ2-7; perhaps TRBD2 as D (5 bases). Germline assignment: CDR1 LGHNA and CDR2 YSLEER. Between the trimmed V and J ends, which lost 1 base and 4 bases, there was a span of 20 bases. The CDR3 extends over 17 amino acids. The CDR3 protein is CASSQAVRSVGTYEQYF. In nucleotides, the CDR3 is TGCGCCAGCAGCCAAGCGGTGCGTAGCGTAGGAACTTACGAGCAGTACTTC.

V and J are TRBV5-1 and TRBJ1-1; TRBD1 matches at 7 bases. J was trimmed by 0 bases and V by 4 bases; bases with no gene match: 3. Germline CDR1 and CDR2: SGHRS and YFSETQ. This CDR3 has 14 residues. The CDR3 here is CASSPGTVNTEAFF. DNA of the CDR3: TGCGCCAGCAGCCCCGGGACAGTGAACACTGAAGCTTTCTTT.

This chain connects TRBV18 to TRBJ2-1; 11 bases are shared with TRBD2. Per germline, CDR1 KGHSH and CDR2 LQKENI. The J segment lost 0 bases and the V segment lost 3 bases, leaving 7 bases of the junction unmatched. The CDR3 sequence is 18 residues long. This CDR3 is CASSPSGLAGSSYNEQFF. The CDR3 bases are TGTGCCAGCTCACCCTCCGGACTAGCGGGCAGCTCCTACAATGAGCAGTTCTTC.

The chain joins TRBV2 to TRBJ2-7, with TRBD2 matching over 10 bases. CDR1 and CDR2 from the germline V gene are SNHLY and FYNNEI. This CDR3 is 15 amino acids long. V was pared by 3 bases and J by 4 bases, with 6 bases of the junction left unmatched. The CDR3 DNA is TGTGCCAGCAGTGATGCGACTAGCGGGTCGTACGAGCAGTACTTC. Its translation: CASSDATSGSYEQYF. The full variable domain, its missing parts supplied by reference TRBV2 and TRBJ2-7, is EPEVTQTPSHQVTQMGQEVILRCVPISNHLYFYWYRQILGQKVEFLVSFYNNEISEKSEIFDDQFSVERPDGSNFTLKIRSTKLEDSAMYFCASSDATSGSYEQYFGPGTRLTVT.

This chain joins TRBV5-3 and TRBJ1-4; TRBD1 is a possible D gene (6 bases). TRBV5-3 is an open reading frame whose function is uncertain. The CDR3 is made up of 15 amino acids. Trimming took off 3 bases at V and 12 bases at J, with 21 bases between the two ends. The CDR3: CARSWTAIGPKELFF. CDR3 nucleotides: TGTGCCAGAAGCTGGACAGCCATAGGCCCTAAGGAACTGTTTTTT.

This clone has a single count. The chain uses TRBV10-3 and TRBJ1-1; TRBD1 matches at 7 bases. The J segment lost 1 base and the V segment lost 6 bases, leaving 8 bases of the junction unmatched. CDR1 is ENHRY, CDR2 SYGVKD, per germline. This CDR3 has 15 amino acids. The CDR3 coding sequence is TGTGCCATCAGCGCTTCCGGGACAGCGAACACTGAAGCTTTCTTT. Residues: CAISASGTANTEAFF.

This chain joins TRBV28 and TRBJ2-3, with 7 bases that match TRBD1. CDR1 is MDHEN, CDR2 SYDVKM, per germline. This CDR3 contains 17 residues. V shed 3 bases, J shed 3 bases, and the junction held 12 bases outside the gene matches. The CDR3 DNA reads TGTGCCAGCAGTTTTCTAGCTCAGGGGGTCCTAACAGATACGCAGTATTTT. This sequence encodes CASSFLAQGVLTDTQYF.

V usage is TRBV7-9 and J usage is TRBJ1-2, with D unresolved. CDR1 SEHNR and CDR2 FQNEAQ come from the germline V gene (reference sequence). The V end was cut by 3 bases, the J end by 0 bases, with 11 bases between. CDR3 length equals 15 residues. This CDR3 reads CASSFPELANYGYTF. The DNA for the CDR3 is TGTGCCAGCAGCTTCCCTGAACTTGCTAACTATGGCTACACCTTC.

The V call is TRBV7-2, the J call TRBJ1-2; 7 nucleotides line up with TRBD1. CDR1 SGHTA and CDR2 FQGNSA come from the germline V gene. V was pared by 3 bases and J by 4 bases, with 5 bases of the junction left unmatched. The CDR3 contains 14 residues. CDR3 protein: CASSLEGAFYGYTF. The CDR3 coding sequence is TGTGCCAGCAGCTTGGAGGGGGCGTTCTATGGCTACACCTTC.

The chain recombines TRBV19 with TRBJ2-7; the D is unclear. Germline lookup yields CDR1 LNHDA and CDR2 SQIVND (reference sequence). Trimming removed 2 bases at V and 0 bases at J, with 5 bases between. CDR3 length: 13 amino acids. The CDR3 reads CASSITNSYEQYF. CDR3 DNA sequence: TGTGCCAGTAGTATAACTAACTCCTACGAGCAGTACTTC.

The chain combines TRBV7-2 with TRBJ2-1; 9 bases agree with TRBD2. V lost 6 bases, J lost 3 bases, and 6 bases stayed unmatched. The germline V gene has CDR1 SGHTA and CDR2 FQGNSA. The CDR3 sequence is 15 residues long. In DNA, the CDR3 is TGTGCCAGCAGTCCTAGACTAGCGGTCTACAATGAGCAGTTCTTC. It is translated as CASSPRLAVYNEQFF.

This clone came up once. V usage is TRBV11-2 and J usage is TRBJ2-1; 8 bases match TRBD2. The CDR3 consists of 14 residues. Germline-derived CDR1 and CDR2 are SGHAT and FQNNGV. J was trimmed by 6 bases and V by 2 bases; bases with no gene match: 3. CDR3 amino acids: CASSLIGLANEQFF. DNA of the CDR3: TGTGCCAGCAGCTTAATCGGACTAGCCAATGAGCAGTTCTTC. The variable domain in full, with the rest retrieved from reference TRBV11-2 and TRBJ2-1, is EAGVAQSPRYKIIEKRQSVAFWCNPISGHATLYWYQQILGQGPKLLIQFQNNGVVDDSQLPKDRFSAERLKGVDSTLKIQPAKLEDSAVYLCASSLIGLANEQFFGPGTRLTVL.

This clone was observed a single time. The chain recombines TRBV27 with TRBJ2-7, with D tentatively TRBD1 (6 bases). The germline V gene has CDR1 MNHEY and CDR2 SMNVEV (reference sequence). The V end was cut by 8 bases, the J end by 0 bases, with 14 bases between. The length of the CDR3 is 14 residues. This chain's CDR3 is CASSDPGASYEQYF. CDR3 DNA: TGTGCCAGCTCCGATCCAGGGGCCTCCTACGAGCAGTACTTC.

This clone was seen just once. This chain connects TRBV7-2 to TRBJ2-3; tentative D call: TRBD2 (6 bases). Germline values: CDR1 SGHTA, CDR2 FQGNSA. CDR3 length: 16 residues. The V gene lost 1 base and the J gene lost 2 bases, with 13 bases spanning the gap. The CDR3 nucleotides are TGTGCCAGCAGCTTAGTTTTAGCGGCCTACACAGATACGCAGTATTTT. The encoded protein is CASSLVLAAYTDTQYF. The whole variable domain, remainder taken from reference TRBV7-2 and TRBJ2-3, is GAGVSQSPSNKVTEKGKDVELRCDPISGHTALYWYRQSLGQGLEFLIYFQGNSAPDKSGLPSDRFSAERTGGSVSTLTIQRTQQEDSAVYLCASSLVLAAYTDTQYFGPGTRLTVL.

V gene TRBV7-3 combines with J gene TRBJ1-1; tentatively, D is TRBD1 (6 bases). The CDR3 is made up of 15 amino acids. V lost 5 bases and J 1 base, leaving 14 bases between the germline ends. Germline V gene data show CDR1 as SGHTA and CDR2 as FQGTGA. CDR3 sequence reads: CASSGRDKGNTEAFF. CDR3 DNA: TGTGCCAGCAGCGGGAGGGACAAAGGGAACACTGAAGCTTTCTTT. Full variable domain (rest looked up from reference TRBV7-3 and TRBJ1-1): GAGVSQTPSNKVTEKGKYVELRCDPISGHTALYWYRQSLGQGPEFLIYFQGTGAADDSGLPNDRFFAVRPEGSVSTLKIQRTERGDSAVYLCASSGRDKGNTEAFFGQGTRLTVV.

DNA of the CDR3: TGTGCCAGTAGTATCCCAACTAGCGGGAGGGCCAATGAGCAGTTCTTC. It translates to CASSIPTSGRANEQFF. J is TRBJ2-1 and V is TRBV19; 13 bases align to TRBD2. CDR1 is LNHDA, CDR2 SQIVND, per germline (reference sequence). The CDR3 spans 16 residues. V gave up 3 bases and J gave up 6 bases; unmatched junction bases: 5. The full variable domain, its missing parts supplied by reference TRBV19 and TRBJ2-1, is DGGITQSPKYLFRKEGQNVTLSCEQNLNHDAMYWYRQDPGQGLRLIYYSQIVNDFQKGDIAEGYSVSREKKESFPLTVTSAQKNPTAFYLCASSIPTSGRANEQFFGPGTRLTVL.

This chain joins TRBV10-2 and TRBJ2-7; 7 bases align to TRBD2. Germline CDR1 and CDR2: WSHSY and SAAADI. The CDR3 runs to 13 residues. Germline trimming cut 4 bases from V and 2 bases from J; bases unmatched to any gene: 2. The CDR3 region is CASSAGRTYEQYF. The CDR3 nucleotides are TGCGCCAGCAGTGCCGGGAGGACCTACGAGCAGTACTTC.

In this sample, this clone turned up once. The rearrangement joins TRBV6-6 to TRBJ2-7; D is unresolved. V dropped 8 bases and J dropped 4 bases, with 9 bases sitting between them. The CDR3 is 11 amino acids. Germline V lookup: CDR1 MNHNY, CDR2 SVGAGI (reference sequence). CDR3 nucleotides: TGTGCCAGCGCCACCTATTACGAGCAGTACTTC. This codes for CASATYYEQYF.

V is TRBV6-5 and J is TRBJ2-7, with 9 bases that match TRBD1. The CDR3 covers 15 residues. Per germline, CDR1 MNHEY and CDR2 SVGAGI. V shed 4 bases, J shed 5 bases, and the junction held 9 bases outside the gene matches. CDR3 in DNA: TGTGCCAGCAGTTCGATCCGGGACAGGGAGGACGAGCAGTACTTC. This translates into CASSSIRDREDEQYF.

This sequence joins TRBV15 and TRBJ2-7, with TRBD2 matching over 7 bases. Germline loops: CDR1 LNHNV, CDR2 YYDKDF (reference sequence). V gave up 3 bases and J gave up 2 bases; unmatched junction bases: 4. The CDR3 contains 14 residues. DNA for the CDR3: TGTGCCACCAGCAGTCTGCGGGGGACCTACGAGCAGTACTTC. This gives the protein CATSSLRGTYEQYF.

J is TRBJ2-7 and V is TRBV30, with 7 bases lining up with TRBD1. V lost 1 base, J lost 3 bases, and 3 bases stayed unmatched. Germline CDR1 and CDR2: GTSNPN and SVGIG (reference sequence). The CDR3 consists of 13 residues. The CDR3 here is CAWSEGGLYEQYF. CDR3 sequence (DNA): TGTGCCTGGAGTGAAGGGGGCCTCTACGAGCAGTACTTC.

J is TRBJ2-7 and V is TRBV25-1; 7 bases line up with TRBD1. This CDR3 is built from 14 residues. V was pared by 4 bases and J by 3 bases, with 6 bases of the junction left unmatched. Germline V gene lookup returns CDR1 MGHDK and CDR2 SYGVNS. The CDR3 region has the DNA TGTGCCAGCAGTGTAGGGACAGCAGTCTACGAGCAGTACTTC. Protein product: CASSVGTAVYEQYF.

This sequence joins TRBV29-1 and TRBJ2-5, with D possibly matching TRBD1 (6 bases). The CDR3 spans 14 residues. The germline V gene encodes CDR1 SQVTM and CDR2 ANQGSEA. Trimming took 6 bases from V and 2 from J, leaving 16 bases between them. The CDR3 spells CSVTLTGRQETQYF. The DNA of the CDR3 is TGCAGCGTCACACTTACAGGGAGACAAGAGACCCAGTACTTC.